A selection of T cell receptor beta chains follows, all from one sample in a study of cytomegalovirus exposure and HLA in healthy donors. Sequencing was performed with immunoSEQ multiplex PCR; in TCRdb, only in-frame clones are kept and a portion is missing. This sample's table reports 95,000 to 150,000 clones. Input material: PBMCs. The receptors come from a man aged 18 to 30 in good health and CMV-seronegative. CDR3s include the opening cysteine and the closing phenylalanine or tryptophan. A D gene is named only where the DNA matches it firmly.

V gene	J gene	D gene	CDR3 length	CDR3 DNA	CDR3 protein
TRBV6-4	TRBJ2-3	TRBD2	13	TGTGCCAGCAGTCGGGGGGGCACAGATACGCAGTATTTT	CASSRGGTDTQYF
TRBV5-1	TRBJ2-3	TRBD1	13	TGCGCCAGCAGGGTACAGGGGACAGATACGCAGTATTTT	CASRVQGTDTQYF
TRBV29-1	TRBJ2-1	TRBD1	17	TGCAGCGTTGGAGGGACAGGGTCAGCACAAAGCTACAATGAGCAGTTCTTC	CSVGGTGSAQSYNEQFF
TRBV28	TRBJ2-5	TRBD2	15	TGTGCCACCAACTCGATAGCGGGAGCTGAAGAGACCCAGTACTTC	CATNSIAGAEETQYF
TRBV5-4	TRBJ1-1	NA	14	TGTGCCAGCAGCCTGCCGGGAGGGAGGACTGAAGCTTTCTTT	CASSLPGGRTEAFF
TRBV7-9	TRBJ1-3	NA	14	TGTGCCAGCCGCCAGACAGACTCTGGAAACACCATATATTTT	CASRQTDSGNTIYF
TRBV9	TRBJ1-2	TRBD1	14	TGTGCCAGCAGCGTTGCCGGGACAGAGTATGGCTACACCTTC	CASSVAGTEYGYTF
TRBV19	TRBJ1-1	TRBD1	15	TGTGCCAGTAGTCCATCGACAGGGTTAGCGACTGAAGCTTTCTTT	CASSPSTGLATEAFF
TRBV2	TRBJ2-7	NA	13	TGTGCCAGCAGTGTAGGGGGGGGCTACGAGCAGTACTTC	CASSVGGGYEQYF
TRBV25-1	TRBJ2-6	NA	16	TGTGCCAGCAGTGAATTGTTCGGGTCTGGGGCCAACGTCCTGACTTTC	CASSELFGSGANVLTF
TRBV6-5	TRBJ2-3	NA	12	TGTGCCAGCAGTCAAAGCACAGATACGCAGTATTTT	CASSQSTDTQYF
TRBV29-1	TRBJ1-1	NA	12	TGCAGCGCCAGGGTTTCGAACACTGAAGCTTTCTTT	CSARVSNTEAFF
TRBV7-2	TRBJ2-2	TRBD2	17	TGTGCCAGCAGCTTAGTAGCGGGAGCCCGCGACACCGGGGAGCTGTTTTTT	CASSLVAGARDTGELFF
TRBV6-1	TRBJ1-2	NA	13	TGTGCCAGCATCCCCTTACGGGAAGATGGCTACACCTTC	CASIPLREDGYTF
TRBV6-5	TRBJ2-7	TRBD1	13	TGTGCCAGCAGTGCAGGGGGCTCCTACGAGCAGTACTTC	CASSAGGSYEQYF
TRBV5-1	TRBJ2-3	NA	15	TGCGCCAGCAGCTTGGGGATAGGGGATTCAGATACGCAGTATTTT	CASSLGIGDSDTQYF
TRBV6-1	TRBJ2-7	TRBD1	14	TGTGCCAGCAGTGACTGGGACAGTACCTACGAGCAGTACTTC	CASSDWDSTYEQYF
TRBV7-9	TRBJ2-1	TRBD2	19	TGTGCCAGCAGCTTACCGCGAAGGACTAGCGGGTCCTCCTACAATGAGCAGTTCTTC	CASSLPRRTSGSSYNEQFF
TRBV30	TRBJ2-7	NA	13	TGTGCCTGGAGTCTCACAGGAGATTACGAGCAGTACTTC	CAWSLTGDYEQYF
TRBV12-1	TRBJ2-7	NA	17	TGTGCCAGCAGCCCGGCGCCGGGGGGGGCACACTCCTCCGAGCAGTACTTC	CASSPAPGGAHSSEQYF
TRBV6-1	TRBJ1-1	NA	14	TGTGCCAGCAGTGAAGGTCCCTCGGGGACTGAAGCTTTCTTT	CASSEGPSGTEAFF
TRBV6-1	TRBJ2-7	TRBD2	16	TGTGCCAGCAGTGCCCTGACTAGCGGGGTCACCTACGAGCAGTACTTC	CASSALTSGVTYEQYF
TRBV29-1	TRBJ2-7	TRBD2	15	TGCAGCGGACAAGGGACTAGCGGGGGTACCTACGAGCAGTACTTC	CSGQGTSGGTYEQYF
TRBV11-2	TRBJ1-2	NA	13	TGTGCCAGCAGCTTAACTTACGTCGGTGGCTACACCTTC	CASSLTYVGGYTF
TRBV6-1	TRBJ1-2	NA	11	TGTGCCAGCAAAAAGGGAGAGGGCTACACCTTC	CASKKGEGYTF
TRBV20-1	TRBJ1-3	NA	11	TGCAGTGGCCCAGTTGGAAACACCATATATTTT	CSGPVGNTIYF
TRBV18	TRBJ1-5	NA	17	TGTGCCAGCTCACCTACAACAGCACCAGACAACAATCAGCCCCAGCATTTT	CASSPTTAPDNNQPQHF
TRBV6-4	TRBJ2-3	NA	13	TGTGCCAGCAGCCCCGGGAGCACAGATACGCAGTATTTT	CASSPGSTDTQYF
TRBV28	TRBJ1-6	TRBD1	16	TGTGCCAGCAGAAAACCGACAGGGAGTGTGAATTCACCCCTCCACTTT	CASRKPTGSVNSPLHF
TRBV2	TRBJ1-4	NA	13	TGTGCCAGCAGAGGGGAGGGCAATGAAAAACTGTTTTTT	CASRGEGNEKLFF
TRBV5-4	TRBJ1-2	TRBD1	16	TGTGCCAGCAGCTTCCTGGACAGGGCCCTTAACTATGGCTACACCTTC	CASSFLDRALNYGYTF
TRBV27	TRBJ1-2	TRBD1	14	TGTGCCAGCAGTTTACTCGGACAGGGGGATGGCTACACCTTC	CASSLLGQGDGYTF
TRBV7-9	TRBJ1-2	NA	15	TGTGCCAGCAGCCAAGCACAGGCCCTTACCTATGGCTACACCTTC	CASSQAQALTYGYTF
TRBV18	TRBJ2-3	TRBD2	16	TGTGCCAGCTCACCTCTAGCGGGGGGGAGCACAGATACGCAGTATTTT	CASSPLAGGSTDTQYF
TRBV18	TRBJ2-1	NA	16	TGTGCCAGCTCACTAAACCGGGAGTATACCTACAATGAGCAGTTCTTC	CASSLNREYTYNEQFF
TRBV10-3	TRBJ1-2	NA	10	TGTGCCATCGCGGACTATGGCTACACCTTC	CAIADYGYTF
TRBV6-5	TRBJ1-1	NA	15	TGTGCCAGCAGCCCCGGGGGAGGGATGAACACTGAAGCTTTCTTT	CASSPGGGMNTEAFF
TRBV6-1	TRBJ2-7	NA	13	TGTGCCAGCAGCGCGGGACTCCATTACGAGCAGTACTTC	CASSAGLHYEQYF
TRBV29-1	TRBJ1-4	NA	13	TGCAGCGCCTCAGGGAGGGGGGTGGAAAAACTGTTTTTT	CSASGRGVEKLFF
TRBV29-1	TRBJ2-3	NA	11	TGCAGCGTGGACACTTCAGATACGCAGTATTTT	CSVDTSDTQYF
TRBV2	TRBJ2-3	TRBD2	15	TGTGCCAGCAGGGTGGGACTAGCGGTACTAGATACGCAGTATTTT	CASRVGLAVLDTQYF
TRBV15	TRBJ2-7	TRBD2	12	TGTGCCACCAGCGTAGCGGGAGCCGAGCAGTACTTC	CATSVAGAEQYF
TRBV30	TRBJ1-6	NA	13	TGTGCCTGGAGTGTTAAACAGAATTCACCCCTCCACTTT	CAWSVKQNSPLHF
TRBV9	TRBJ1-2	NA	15	TGTGCCAGCAGCGTAGAAGTTGACATCGTCACGGGCTACACCTTC	CASSVEVDIVTGYTF
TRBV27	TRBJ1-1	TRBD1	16	TGTGCCAGCAGAAGTTTACAGGGGGCGCGTAATACTGAAGCTTTCTTT	CASRSLQGARNTEAFF
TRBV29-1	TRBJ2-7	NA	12	TGCAGCGTTGTACAGGAAAACTACGAGCAGTACTTC	CSVVQENYEQYF
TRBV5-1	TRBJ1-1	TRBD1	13	TGCGCCAGCAACAGACAGGGGAACACTGAAGCTTTCTTT	CASNRQGNTEAFF
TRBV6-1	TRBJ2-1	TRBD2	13	TGTGCCAGCACGCGGGGGGAGCGGGATGAGCAGTTCTTC	CASTRGERDEQFF
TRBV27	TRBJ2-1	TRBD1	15	TGTGCCAGCAGTTTAAACAGGGGGGTAATCAATGAGCAGTTCTTC	CASSLNRGVINEQFF
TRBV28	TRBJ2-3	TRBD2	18	TGTGCCACCGGGGGGCTAGCGGGTAACTATAAAAGCACAGATACGCAGTATTTT	CATGGLAGNYKSTDTQYF
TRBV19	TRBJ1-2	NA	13	TGTGCCAGTAGTATAGGCACGGACTATGGCTACACCTTC	CASSIGTDYGYTF
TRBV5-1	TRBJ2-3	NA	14	TGCGCCAGCAGCTTGGACAGGCTCACAGATACGCAGTATTTT	CASSLDRLTDTQYF
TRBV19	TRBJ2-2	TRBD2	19	TGTGCCAGTAGTATAGGGGGTAGACTAGCGGGACGTCACACCGGGGAGCTGTTTTTT	CASSIGGRLAGRHTGELFF
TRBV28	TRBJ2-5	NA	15	TGTGCCAGCAGTTTCAGACAGATCGGGTCGGCGACCCAGTACTTC	CASSFRQIGSATQYF
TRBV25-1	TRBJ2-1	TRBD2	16	TGTGCCAGCAGGATTGCTAGCGGGAGGAAAGGCAATGAGCAGTTCTTC	CASRIASGRKGNEQFF